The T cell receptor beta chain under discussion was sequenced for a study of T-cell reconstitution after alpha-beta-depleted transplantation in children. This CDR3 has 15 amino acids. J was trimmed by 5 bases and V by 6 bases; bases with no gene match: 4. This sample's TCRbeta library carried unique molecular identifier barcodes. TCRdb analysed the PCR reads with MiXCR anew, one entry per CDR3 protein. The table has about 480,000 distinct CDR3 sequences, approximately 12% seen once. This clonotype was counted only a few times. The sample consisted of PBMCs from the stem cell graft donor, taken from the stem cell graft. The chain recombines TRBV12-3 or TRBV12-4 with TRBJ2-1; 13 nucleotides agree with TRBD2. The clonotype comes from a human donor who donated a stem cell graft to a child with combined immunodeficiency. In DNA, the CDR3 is TGTGCCAGCAGGCAACTAGCGGGAGGGGACAATGAGCAGTTCTTC. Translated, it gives CASRQLAGGDNEQFF.